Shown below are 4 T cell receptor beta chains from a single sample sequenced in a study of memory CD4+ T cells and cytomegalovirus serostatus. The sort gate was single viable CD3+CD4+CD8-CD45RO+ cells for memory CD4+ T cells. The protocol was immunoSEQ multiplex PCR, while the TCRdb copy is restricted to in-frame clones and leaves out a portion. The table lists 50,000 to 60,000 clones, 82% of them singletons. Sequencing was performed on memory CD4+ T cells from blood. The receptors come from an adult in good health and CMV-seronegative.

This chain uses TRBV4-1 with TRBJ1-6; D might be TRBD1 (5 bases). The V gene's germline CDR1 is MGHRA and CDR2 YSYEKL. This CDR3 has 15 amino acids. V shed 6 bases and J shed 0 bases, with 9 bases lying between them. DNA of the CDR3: TGCGCCAGCAGTCCAGGGAGCTCCTATAATTCACCCCTCCACTTT. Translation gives CASSPGSSYNSPLHF.

The CDR3 loop is CASRNRGSTGELFF. As DNA, the CDR3 is TGTGCCAGTAGGAACAGGGGAAGCACCGGGGAGCTGTTTTTT. V and J are TRBV19 and TRBJ2-2; 7 positions match TRBD1. From germline, CDR1 is LNHDA and CDR2 SQIVND (reference sequence). Unmatched junction bases numbered 5, after V lost 6 bases and J lost 4 bases. This CDR3 region has 14 residues. The whole variable domain, filled in from reference TRBV19 and TRBJ2-2, reads DGGITQSPKYLFRKEGQNVTLSCEQNLNHDAMYWYRQDPGQGLRLIYYSQIVNDFQKGDIAEGYSVSREKKESFPLTVTSAQKNPTAFYLCASRNRGSTGELFFGEGSRLTVL.

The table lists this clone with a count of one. CDR3 in DNA: TGTGCCAGCAGCTTGGCAGGGCAGGGGGGTGAAAAACTGTTTTTT. Its protein product is CASSLAGQGGEKLFF. The chain carries TRBV5-6 and TRBJ1-4, with 7 bases matching TRBD1. This CDR3 has 15 residues. Germline CDR1 is SGHDT and CDR2 is YYEEEE. The V and J ends lost 0 bases and 7 bases, in that order; junction bases with no gene match: 6.

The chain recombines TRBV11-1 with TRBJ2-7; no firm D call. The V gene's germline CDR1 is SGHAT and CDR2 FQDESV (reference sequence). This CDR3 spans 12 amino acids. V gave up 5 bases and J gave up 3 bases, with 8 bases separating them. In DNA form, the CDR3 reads TGTGCCAGCAGCCCAAACAACTACGAGCAGTACTTC. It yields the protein CASSPNNYEQYF.